Presented here are 21 T cell receptor beta chains from one specimen sequenced in a study of shared clonotypes between healthy human individuals. The repertoire was sequenced with immunoSEQ multiplex PCR; TCRdb's copy has only in-frame clones and lacks some. The table includes 1,400,000 or so clones, just under 99% detected once. Material: naive CD4+ T cells sorted from blood. The subset here: CD45RA+ positively selected. These receptors originate from a man under 40 in good health.

A note on this clone: This sample includes further DNA sequences coding for the same CDR3. The CDR3 DNA reads as TGTGCCAGTAGTATAGAGGGCCTGGGGCAGCCCCAGCATTTT. It is translated as CASSIEGLGQPQHF. The chain links TRBV19 to TRBJ1-5; no clear D gene. Trimming removed 0 bases at V and 7 bases at J, with 10 bases between. Germline CDR1 is LNHDA and CDR2 is SQIVND (reference sequence). The CDR3 is 14 residues long. The full variable domain, with the rest looked up from reference TRBV19 and TRBJ1-5, is DGGITQSPKYLFRKEGQNVTLSCEQNLNHDAMYWYRQDPGQGLRLIYYSQIVNDFQKGDIAEGYSVSREKKESFPLTVTSAQKNPTAFYLCASSIEGLGQPQHFGDGTRLSIL.

The chain links TRBV4-1 to TRBJ2-3; 12 nucleotides align to TRBD2. The CDR3 runs to 16 residues. V lost 0 bases, J lost 3 bases, and 1 base stayed unmatched. Germline CDR1 MGHRA, CDR2 YSYEKL. DNA for the CDR3: TGCGCCAGCAGCCAAGATCTAGCGGGAGGGACAGATACGCAGTATTTT. This gives the protein CASSQDLAGGTDTQYF.

In the case of this clone: Its ends do not fully match the called genes, so a read error is possible. The chain joins TRBV7-2 to TRBJ2-5, with 7 bases that match TRBD1. There are 12 residues in the CDR3. Germline V gene lookup returns CDR1 SGHTA and CDR2 FQGNSA. CDR3 in DNA: TGTGCCAGCAGCTTAGTGGGACAGACCCACTACTTC. Translation gives CASSLVGQTHYF.

The genes are TRBV5-4 and TRBJ2-1; 9 bases are a match to TRBD2. Germline trimming cut 4 bases from V and 7 bases from J; bases unmatched to any gene: 9. Germline V gene data show CDR1 as SGHNT and CDR2 as YYREEE (reference sequence). The CDR3 extends over 15 amino acids. The chain's CDR3 is CASSKPGLASNEQFF. In DNA, the CDR3 is TGTGCCAGCAGCAAGCCGGGACTAGCCTCTAATGAGCAGTTCTTC.

This chain links TRBV6-5 with TRBJ2-3, with D perhaps being TRBD1 or TRBD2 (6 bases each). CDR1 and CDR2 from the germline V gene are MNHEY and SVGAGI. Between the trimmed V and J ends, which lost 2 bases and 6 bases, there was a span of 18 bases. This CDR3 region has 16 residues. The CDR3: CASSYGRALGGDTQYF. The CDR3 bases are TGTGCCAGCAGTTACGGCCGGGCGCTAGGGGGGGATACGCAGTATTTT.

The chain recombines TRBV19 with TRBJ2-7, with D perhaps matching TRBD1 or TRBD2 (5 bases each). The V gene's germline CDR1 is LNHDA and CDR2 SQIVND (reference sequence). The CDR3 spans 15 residues. Trimming cost V 5 bases and J 0 bases, with 14 bases left between them. CDR3 amino acids: CASSPQSGPSYEQYF. CDR3 coding DNA: TGTGCCAGTAGTCCCCAGTCGGGGCCCTCCTACGAGCAGTACTTC.

V and J are TRBV27 and TRBJ2-7; D is unclear. Germline V gene lookup returns CDR1 MNHEY and CDR2 SMNVEV (reference sequence). With 5 bases removed from V and 0 bases from J, the gap between germline ends came to 11 bases. CDR3 size: 14 residues. The CDR3 DNA is TGTGCCAGCAGTGGTCTCAGAAACTCCTACGAGCAGTACTTC. Residues: CASSGLRNSYEQYF.

The rearrangement uses TRBV7-2 and TRBJ2-7; D is uncertain. The CDR3 consists of 14 residues. V lost 2 bases to trimming and J lost 3 bases, with 11 bases between them. In germline, CDR1 is SGHTA, CDR2 FQGNSA. The CDR3 is CASSLHIGNYEQYF. In DNA form, the CDR3 reads TGTGCCAGCAGCTTACATATTGGTAACTACGAGCAGTACTTC.

The V gene is TRBV5-1, the J gene TRBJ2-7, with 7 bases lining up with TRBD1. This CDR3 spans 17 amino acids. Losses at the gene ends were 0 bases for V and 3 bases for J; bases not matched to a gene: 12. Per the germline V gene, CDR1 is SGHRS and CDR2 is YFSETQ. CDR3 nucleotides: TGCGCCAGCAGCTTGGGCCCACAGACAGGGAACGGCTACGAGCAGTACTTC. Protein: CASSLGPQTGNGYEQYF.

The chain joins TRBV6-4 to TRBJ1-5; no definite D call. The CDR3 is made up of 14 amino acids. V was shortened by 2 bases and J by 11 bases, with 16 bases between the two germline ends. Germline loops: CDR1 MRHNA, CDR2 SNTAGT. Written as DNA, the CDR3 is TGTGCCAGCAGTGACCCCCACATCTTACGGGCCCAGCATTTT. It translates to CASSDPHILRAQHF.

This chain connects TRBV6-1 to TRBJ2-7; 12 bases align to TRBD2. The CDR3 spans 15 residues. V dropped 3 bases and J dropped 4; count of bases not matched to a gene: 4. Germline V CDR1 and CDR2: MNHNS, SASEGT. This CDR3 reads CASSETSGSSYEQYF. For the CDR3, the DNA is TGTGCCAGCAGTGAGACTAGCGGGAGTTCGTACGAGCAGTACTTC.

In this sample, this clone turned up once. This chain joins TRBV4-2 and TRBJ2-1; the D gene is possibly TRBD2 (6 bases). V lost 4 bases to trimming and J lost 4 bases, with 14 bases between them. Germline V CDR1 and CDR2: LGHNA, YNFKEQ. The CDR3 is 15 amino acids. CDR3 loop: CASSLGVADYNEQFF. The CDR3 coding sequence is TGTGCCAGCAGCCTCGGGGTAGCGGATTACAATGAGCAGTTCTTC.

About this clone itself: The identical CDR3 is also encoded by other nucleotide sequences in the sample. V gene TRBV11-2 combines with J gene TRBJ2-1; D not resolved. Trimming shortened V by 5 bases and J by 3 bases, and 5 bases separated the two germline ends. Germline CDR1 and CDR2: SGHAT and FQNNGV. The CDR3 sequence is 12 residues long. The CDR3 reads CASSLGYNEQFF. CDR3 nucleotide sequence: TGTGCCAGCAGCCTAGGCTACAATGAGCAGTTCTTC.

The chain combines TRBV5-6 with TRBJ2-5, with 9 bases matching TRBD2. This CDR3 has 14 amino acids. Germline values: CDR1 SGHDT, CDR2 YYEEEE. V lost 5 bases and J lost 4; bases outside the gene matches: 6. Here the CDR3 reads CASRGLAGRETQYF. CDR3 coding DNA: TGTGCCAGCAGAGGGCTAGCGGGACGAGAGACCCAGTACTTC.

The chain combines TRBV19 with TRBJ1-5; D unresolved. V was cut by 9 bases and J by 2 bases, with 20 bases left in between. CDR1 and CDR2 (germline): LNHDA, SQIVND (reference sequence). The CDR3 loop spans 16 amino acids. CDR3 bases: TGTGCCAGCACTAGGGTTCGGGTTACAGGCAATCAGCCCCAGCATTTT. Its translation: CASTRVRVTGNQPQHF.

This clone was detected only once. This chain uses TRBV27 with TRBJ1-5, with D possibly matching TRBD1 (5 bases). V was trimmed by 7 bases and J by 2 bases, leaving 15 bases between them. The CDR3 totals 15 residues. Germline V lookup: CDR1 MNHEY, CDR2 SMNVEV (reference sequence). DNA for the CDR3: TGTGCCAGCAATCTCCGGGGGACTCGCAATCAGCCCCAGCATTTT. This translates into CASNLRGTRNQPQHF.

The chain is built from TRBV7-2 and TRBJ1-2; the D gene is possibly TRBD1 (5 bases). Trimming cost V 4 bases and J 4 bases, with 19 bases left between them. Germline lookup yields CDR1 SGHTA and CDR2 FQGNSA. CDR3 size: 16 residues. The CDR3 loop reads CASSSNQGTIGYGYTF. CDR3 DNA: TGTGCCAGCAGCTCAAACCAGGGTACCATTGGCTATGGCTACACCTTC.

Points on this clone: The same CDR3 arises from other DNA sequences in this sample as well. The chain employs TRBV18 and TRBJ1-5, with 7 positions matching TRBD1. V dropped 3 bases and J dropped 8; count of bases not matched to a gene: 7. The CDR3 contains 14 residues. The germline V gene has CDR1 KGHSH and CDR2 LQKENI. This chain's CDR3 is CASSPLRGGEPQHF. The CDR3 nucleotides are TGTGCCAGCTCACCCCTCAGGGGGGGGGAGCCCCAGCATTTT. Together with reference TRBV18 and TRBJ1-5, the CDR3 gives the full variable domain: NAGVMQNPRHLVRRRGQEARLRCSPMKGHSHVYWYRQLPEEGLKFMVYLQKENIIDESGMPKERFSAEFPKEGPSILRIQQVVRGDSAAYFCASSPLRGGEPQHFGDGTRLSIL.

V is TRBV25-1 and J is TRBJ1-5; 7 bases match TRBD1. The germline V gene has CDR1 MGHDK and CDR2 SYGVNS. This CDR3 has 14 amino acids. The junction had 4 bases not matched to a gene; V was cut back by 4 bases and J by 4 bases. DNA of the CDR3: TGTGCCAGCAGTGGGACAGGCCTAAATCAGCCCCAGCATTTT. This translates into CASSGTGLNQPQHF.

This clone appeared a single time. Within the sample, other DNA sequences also encode this same CDR3. The V gene is TRBV29-1, the J gene TRBJ2-5; 10 positions match TRBD1. The germline CDR1 and CDR2 sequences are SQVTM and ANQGSEA. After removal of 5 bases from V and 4 bases from J, the junction contained 1 base not matched to a gene. This CDR3 is 12 amino acids long. CDR3: CSVRTGGETQYF. As DNA, the CDR3 is TGCAGCGTTCGGACAGGGGGAGAGACCCAGTACTTC.

Regarding this clone: Germline is not matched at one junction end, which may reflect a read error. This chain links TRBV10-1 with TRBJ2-7; the D gene is possibly TRBD2 (5 bases). The CDR3 sequence is 14 residues long. CDR1 is WNHNN and CDR2 is SYGVQD in the germline V gene (reference sequence). CDR3 nucleotide sequence: TGCGCCACCAGTGGTGATCTACTGACGGGGGAGCAGTACTTC. The encoded protein is CATSGDLLTGEQYF.